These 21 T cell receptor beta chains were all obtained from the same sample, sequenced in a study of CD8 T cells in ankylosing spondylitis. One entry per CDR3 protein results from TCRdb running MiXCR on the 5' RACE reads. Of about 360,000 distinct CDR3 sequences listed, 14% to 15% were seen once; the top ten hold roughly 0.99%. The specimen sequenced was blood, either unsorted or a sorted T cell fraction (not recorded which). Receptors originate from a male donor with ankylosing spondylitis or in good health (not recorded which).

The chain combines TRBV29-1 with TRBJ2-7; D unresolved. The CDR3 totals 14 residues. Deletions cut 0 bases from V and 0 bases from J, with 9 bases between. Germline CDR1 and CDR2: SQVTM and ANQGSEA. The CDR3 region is CSVEDLAVSYEQYF. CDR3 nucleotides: TGCAGCGTTGAAGATCTGGCAGTCTCCTACGAGCAGTACTTC.

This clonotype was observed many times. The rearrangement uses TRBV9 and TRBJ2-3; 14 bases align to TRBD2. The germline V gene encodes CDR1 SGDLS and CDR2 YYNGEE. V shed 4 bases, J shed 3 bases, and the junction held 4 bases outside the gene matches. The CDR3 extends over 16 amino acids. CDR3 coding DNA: TGTGCCAGCAGCCCCCGACTAGCGGGAGGGACAGATACGCAGTATTTT. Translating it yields CASSPRLAGGTDTQYF. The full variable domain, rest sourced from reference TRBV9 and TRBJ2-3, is DSGVTQTPKHLITATGQRVTLRCSPRSGDLSVYWYQQSLDQGLQFLIQYYNGEERAKGNILERFSAQQFPDLHSELNLSSLELGDSALYFCASSPRLAGGTDTQYFGPGTRLTVL.

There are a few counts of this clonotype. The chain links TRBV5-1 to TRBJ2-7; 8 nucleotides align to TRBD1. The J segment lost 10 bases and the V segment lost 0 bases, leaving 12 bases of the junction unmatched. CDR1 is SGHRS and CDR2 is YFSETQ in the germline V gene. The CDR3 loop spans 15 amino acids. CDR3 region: CASSLAQGVNETQYF. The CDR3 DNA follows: TGCGCCAGCAGCTTGGCACAGGGGGTAAACGAGACACAGTACTTC.

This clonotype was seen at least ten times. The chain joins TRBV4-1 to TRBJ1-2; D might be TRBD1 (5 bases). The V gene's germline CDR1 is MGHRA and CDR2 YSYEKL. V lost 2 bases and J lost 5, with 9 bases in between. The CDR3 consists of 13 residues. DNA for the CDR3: TGCGCCAGCAGCCAACAGGGAGCATATGGCTACACCTTC. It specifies CASSQQGAYGYTF.

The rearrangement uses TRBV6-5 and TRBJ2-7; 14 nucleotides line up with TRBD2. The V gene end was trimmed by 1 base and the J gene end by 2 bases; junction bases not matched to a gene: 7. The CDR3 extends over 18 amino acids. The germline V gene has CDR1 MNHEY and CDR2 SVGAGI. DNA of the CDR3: TGTGCCAGCAGTTACTTGGGACTAGCGGGGGTGGCCACCTACGAGCAGTACTTC. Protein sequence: CASSYLGLAGVATYEQYF.

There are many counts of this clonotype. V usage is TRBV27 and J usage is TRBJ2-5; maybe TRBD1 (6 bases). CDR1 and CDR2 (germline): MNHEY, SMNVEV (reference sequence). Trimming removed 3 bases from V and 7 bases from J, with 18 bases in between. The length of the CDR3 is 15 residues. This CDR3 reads CASSLVGGPPVTQYF. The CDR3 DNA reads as TGTGCCAGCAGTTTGGTAGGGGGACCACCTGTGACCCAGTACTTC.

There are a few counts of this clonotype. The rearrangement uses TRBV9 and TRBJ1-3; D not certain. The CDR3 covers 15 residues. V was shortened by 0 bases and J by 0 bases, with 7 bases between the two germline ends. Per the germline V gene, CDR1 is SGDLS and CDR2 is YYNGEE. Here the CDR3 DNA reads TGTGCCAGCAGCGTAGCAACAGTCTCTGGAAACACCATATATTTT. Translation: CASSVATVSGNTIYF.

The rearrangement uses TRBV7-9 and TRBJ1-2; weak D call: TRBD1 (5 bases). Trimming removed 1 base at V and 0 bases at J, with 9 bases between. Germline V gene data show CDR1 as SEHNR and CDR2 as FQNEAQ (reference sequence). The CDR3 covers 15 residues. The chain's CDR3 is CASSLGDRANYGYTF. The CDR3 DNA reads TGTGCCAGCAGCTTAGGGGACCGAGCTAACTATGGCTACACCTTC.

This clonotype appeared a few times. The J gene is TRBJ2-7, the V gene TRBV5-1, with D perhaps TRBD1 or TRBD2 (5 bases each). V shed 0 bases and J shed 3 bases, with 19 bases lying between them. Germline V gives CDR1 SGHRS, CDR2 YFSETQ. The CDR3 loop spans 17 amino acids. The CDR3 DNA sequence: TGCGCCAGCAGCTTGGATTCTCGGGGCCCTGGGTTCTACGAGCAGTACTTC. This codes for CASSLDSRGPGFYEQYF.

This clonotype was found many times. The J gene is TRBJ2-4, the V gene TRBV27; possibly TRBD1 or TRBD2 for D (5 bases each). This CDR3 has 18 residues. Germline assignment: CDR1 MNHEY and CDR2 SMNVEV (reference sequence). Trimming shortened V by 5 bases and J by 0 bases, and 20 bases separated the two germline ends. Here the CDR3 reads CASSPSGAGAGAKNIQYF. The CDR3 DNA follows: TGTGCCAGCAGTCCCTCCGGGGCCGGGGCTGGAGCCAAAAACATTCAGTACTTC.

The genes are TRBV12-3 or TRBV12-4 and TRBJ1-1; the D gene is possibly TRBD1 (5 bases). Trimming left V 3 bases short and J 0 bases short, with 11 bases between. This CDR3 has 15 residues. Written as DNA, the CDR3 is TGTGCCAGCAGTTTCCCATGGGGGATGAACACTGAAGCTTTCTTT. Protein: CASSFPWGMNTEAFF.

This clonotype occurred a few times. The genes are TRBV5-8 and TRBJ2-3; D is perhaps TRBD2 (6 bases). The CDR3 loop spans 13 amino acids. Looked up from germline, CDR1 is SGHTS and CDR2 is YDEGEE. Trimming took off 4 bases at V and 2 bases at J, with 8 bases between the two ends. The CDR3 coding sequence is TGTGCCAGCAGCCGGGACTTCACAGATACGCAGTATTTT. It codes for CASSRDFTDTQYF.

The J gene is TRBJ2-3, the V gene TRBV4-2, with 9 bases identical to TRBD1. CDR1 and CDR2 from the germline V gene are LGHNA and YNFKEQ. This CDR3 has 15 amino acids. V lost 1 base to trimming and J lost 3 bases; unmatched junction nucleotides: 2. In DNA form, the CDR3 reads TGTGCCAGCAGCCAAGGTGGACAGGGGACAGATACGCAGTATTTT. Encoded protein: CASSQGGQGTDTQYF.

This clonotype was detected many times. As DNA, the CDR3 is TGTGCCAGCAGTTTAGAAGCAGGGGTGCGTACGCAGTATTTT. Its protein is CASSLEAGVRTQYF. The chain is built from TRBV12-3 or TRBV12-4 and TRBJ2-3, with D maybe TRBD1 (6 bases). The CDR3 runs to 14 residues. V was trimmed by 1 base and J by 8 bases, leaving 13 bases between them.

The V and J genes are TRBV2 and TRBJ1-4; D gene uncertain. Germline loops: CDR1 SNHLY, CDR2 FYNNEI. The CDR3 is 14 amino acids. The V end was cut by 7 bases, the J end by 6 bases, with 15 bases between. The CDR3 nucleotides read TGTGCCAGCACTCGAATCAGACAAGATGAAAAACTGTTTTTT. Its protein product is CASTRIRQDEKLFF.

In DNA form, the CDR3 reads TGTGCCAGCAGTCCTTGGAGCCGTCGGAGCAACAATGAGCAGTTCTTC. Translated: CASSPWSRRSNNEQFF. The rearrangement joins TRBV6-1 to TRBJ2-1; no clear D. The length of the CDR3 is 16 residues. Trimming took 5 bases from V and 5 from J, leaving 19 bases between them. Germline V gives CDR1 MNHNS, CDR2 SASEGT.

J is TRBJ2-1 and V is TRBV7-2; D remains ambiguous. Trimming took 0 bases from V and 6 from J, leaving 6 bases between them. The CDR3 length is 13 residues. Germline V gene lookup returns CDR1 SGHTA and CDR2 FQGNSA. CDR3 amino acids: CASSLAARNEQFF. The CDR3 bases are TGTGCCAGCAGCTTAGCTGCCCGCAATGAGCAGTTCTTC.

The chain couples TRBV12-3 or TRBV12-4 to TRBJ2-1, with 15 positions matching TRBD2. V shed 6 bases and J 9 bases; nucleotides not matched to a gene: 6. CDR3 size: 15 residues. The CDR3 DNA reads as TGTGCCAGCAGCAGGACTAGCGGGAGGGCAGGTGAGCAGTTCTTC. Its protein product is CASSRTSGRAGEQFF.

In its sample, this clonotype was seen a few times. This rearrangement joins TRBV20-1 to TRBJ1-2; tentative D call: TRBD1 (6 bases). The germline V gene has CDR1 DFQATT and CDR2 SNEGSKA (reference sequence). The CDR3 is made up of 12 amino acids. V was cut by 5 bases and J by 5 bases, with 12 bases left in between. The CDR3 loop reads CSAPGGTYGYTF. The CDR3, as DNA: TGCAGTGCTCCGGGGGGCACGTATGGCTACACCTTC.

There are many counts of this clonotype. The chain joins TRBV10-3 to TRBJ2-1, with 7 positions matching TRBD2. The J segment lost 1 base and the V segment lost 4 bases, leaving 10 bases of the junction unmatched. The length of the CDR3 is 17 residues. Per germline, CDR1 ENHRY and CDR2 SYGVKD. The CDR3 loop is CAISVRRRETSYNEQFF. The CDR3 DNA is TGTGCCATCAGTGTAAGACGGCGGGAGACATCCTACAATGAGCAGTTCTTC.

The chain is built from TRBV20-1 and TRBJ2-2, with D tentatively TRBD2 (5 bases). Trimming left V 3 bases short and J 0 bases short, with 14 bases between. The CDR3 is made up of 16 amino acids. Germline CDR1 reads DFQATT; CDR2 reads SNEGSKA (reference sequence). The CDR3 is CSASLTSGPNTGELFF. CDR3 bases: TGCAGTGCTAGCCTGACGAGCGGACCGAACACCGGGGAGCTGTTTTTT.